Each of the 8 T cell receptor beta chains below was sequenced from the same sample in a study of shared T cell receptors in the human thymus. Sequenced by immunoSEQ multiplex PCR; TCRdb stores in-frame clones only, minus some. The repertoire holds hundreds of thousands of clones, with around 87% as singletons. This sample was shared with a second study, whose subject was human thymus T cells.

The sequenced material came from thymocytes. These receptors were taken from a boy less than two years old with a congenital heart defect.

Notes on this clone: At the DNA level, this CDR3 is encoded by other sequences in the same sample as well. The J gene is TRBJ2-1, the V gene TRBV28; no reliable D call. V gave up 4 bases and J gave up 4 bases, with 2 bases separating them. CDR1 MDHEN and CDR2 SYDVKM come from the germline V gene. This CDR3 is 11 amino acids long. The CDR3 DNA sequence: TGTGCCAGCAGTTCTTACAATGAGCAGTTCTTC. It encodes CASSSYNEQFF.

The V call is TRBV18, the J call TRBJ2-2; no clear D gene. V lost 1 base to trimming and J lost 8 bases, with 2 bases between them. This CDR3 is 11 amino acids long. Germline CDR1 is KGHSH and CDR2 is LQKENI. CDR3 amino acids: CASSPLGELFF. The DNA of the CDR3 is TGTGCCAGCTCACCACTAGGGGAGCTGTTTTTT.

This sequence joins TRBV4-3 and TRBJ2-1; maybe TRBD2 (6 bases). Per the germline V gene, CDR1 is LGHNA and CDR2 is YSLEER. Trimming shortened V by 5 bases and J by 10 bases, and 24 bases separated the two germline ends. The CDR3 is made up of 16 amino acids. CDR3 region: CASSGRAAYRRGEQFF. The CDR3 region has the DNA TGCGCCAGCAGCGGACGGGCCGCGTATCGCCGGGGGGAGCAGTTCTTC.

The chain has TRBV27 and TRBJ2-7; D unclear. The V and J ends lost 6 bases and 0 bases respectively, with 21 bases between them. The germline CDR1 and CDR2 sequences are MNHEY and SMNVEV (reference sequence). The CDR3 has 17 residues. Written as DNA, the CDR3 is TGTGCCAGCAGCCACCAAACCCCCACCCGGAGCTCCTACGAGCAGTACTTC. Amino acid sequence: CASSHQTPTRSSYEQYF.

This clone has only a few counts. The chain couples TRBV6-1 to TRBJ2-5; 9 positions agree with TRBD1. The CDR3 covers 15 residues. Per the germline V gene, CDR1 is MNHNS and CDR2 is SASEGT. V gave up 4 bases and J gave up 11 bases; unmatched junction bases: 14. The CDR3: CASSAPGQGLGEQYF. DNA of the CDR3: TGTGCCAGCAGTGCGCCGGGACAGGGATTAGGGGAGCAGTACTTC.

This sequence joins TRBV28 and TRBJ2-7; TRBD1 aligns across 9 bases. CDR1 is MDHEN and CDR2 is SYDVKM in the germline V gene. CDR3 size: 15 residues. Germline trimming cut 9 bases from V and 12 bases from J; bases unmatched to any gene: 21. The CDR3 loop is CASGDPAGTGKTRYF. In nucleotides, the CDR3 is TGTGCCAGTGGAGATCCCGCCGGGACAGGGAAAACACGGTACTTC.

This chain joins TRBV19 and TRBJ2-3; D not certain. Germline V gene data show CDR1 as LNHDA and CDR2 as SQIVND (reference sequence). This CDR3 is built from 14 residues. V was cut by 5 bases and J by 1 base, with 10 bases left in between. The CDR3 DNA reads as TGTGCCAGTAGTGTGAACGGAGGCACAGATACGCAGTATTTT. Translation gives CASSVNGGTDTQYF.

This clone was observed a single time. The chain employs TRBV9 and TRBJ1-3; 9 nucleotides match TRBD1. From germline, CDR1 is SGDLS and CDR2 YYNGEE. After removal of 2 bases from V and 0 bases from J, the junction contained 3 bases not matched to a gene. The CDR3 consists of 16 residues. The CDR3 here is CASSVGQGFSGNTIYF. CDR3 in DNA: TGTGCCAGCAGCGTGGGACAGGGCTTCTCTGGAAACACCATATATTTT.